Here is one T cell receptor beta chain with its context. Its cognate antigen has yet to be identified. Per-base qualities were not stored, and no clone one base away is much larger. CDR3 length: 15 amino acids, cysteine to phenylalanine. Only the CDR3 region is kept as DNA, spanning 45 bases read in frame from base 1. Here V drops 4 bases and J drops 2 bases, and the junction holds 2 bases not matched to any gene. Looking up the germline V gene (reference sequence) yields CDR1 MNHEY and CDR2 SMNVEV. The sample comes from a study of blood T cells in healthy people across ages (dated by TCRdb to between 2014 and 2017). Notes on the research overall: In model experiments, template switching captured about one uniquely barcoded TCR beta cDNA molecule for every two T cells. Age-related changes in TCR beta repertoire diversity were measured in the study by deep sequencing normalized with unique cDNA molecular identifiers. Donors were grouped into four age groups: young (average roughly 15 years), middle-aged (39), aged (roughly 62) and long-lived (approximately 81). To avoid experimental bias, donors of different ages were distributed randomly across sequencing lanes. For two donors (one aged 18 to 29 and one aged 80 or older), the study analyzed two additional independent replicas of 1 million unique cDNA reads from the same blood draw. Broader findings and caveats from the paper: As age increased, observed TCR beta diversity per million T cells dropped in a roughly linear way, and a significant reduction was already evident by age around 41. The CMV infection status of donors was not known, potentially confounding age-related changes in expanded clonotypes. Estimates of total diversity from one million sequenced T cells were regarded as lower bounds and underestimates. Since profiling was done on bulk unsorted PBMCs, naive and antigen-experienced compartments could not be conclusively compared. Compared with the aged group, the long-lived group had more naive CD4+ T cells, fewer expanded clones and increased TCR diversity, suggesting age selection. Observed TCR beta diversity correlated strongly with the percentage of naive T cells measured by flow cytometry.

The library was built by means of 5' RACE. The sequencer listed for this sample is Illumina HiSeq 2500. A second PCR of roughly 7 to 11 cycles was performed with a sample-barcoded 5' primer and a J-beta primer mix. A unique molecular identifier was introduced onto each TCR beta cDNA molecule by a template-switch 5' adaptor carrying 12 random nucleotides. Each sample yielded at least 2.5 million CDR3-containing paired-end reads. All of the RNA was converted into first-strand cDNA using the Mint cDNA synthesis kit, with a TRBC-specific oligonucleotide serving as the primer. All cDNA was treated with uracil-DNA glycosylase and then went through a first 18-cycle PCR with the universal primers M1SS and BC2_uni_R. Per the source publication's procedure: For normalization, 1 million high-quality reads, each with a distinct molecular identifier, were randomly selected from each sample. Reads sharing molecular identifiers were discarded rather than binned into consensus sequences. MiTCR, with a Q25 quality threshold and the strictest error-elimination algorithm, was used for CDR3 identification, clonotype clustering and error correction. A nonparametric unseen species model with Euler transformation was used to estimate a lower bound on total TCR beta diversity. Through fastp at Q25 and MiXCR, TCRdb rebuilt clones from the public reads, retaining in-frame beta chains. Rows matching on CDR3 protein sequence are summarized as one entry with the most common DNA and genes. TCRdb's processing, not the authors', yielded these V and J calls. The sample yields hundreds of thousands of distinct CDR3 sequences; 40% to 50% were counted once. Together, the top ten hold roughly 18% of the sample.

Donors were a few dozen systemically healthy Caucasian individuals from Russia aged about 6 to 100 years. Around 10 milliliters of peripheral blood were collected from each donor into EDTA-treated Vacutainer tubes. PBMCs were isolated by Ficoll-Paque density-gradient centrifugation, with at least 7 million obtained per sample. Trizol reagent was used to extract total RNA from PBMCs, with at least 5.5 micrograms per sample. For every donor, flow cytometry on a PBMC aliquot measured the percentage of naive CD45RAhigh/CD27high T cells. The sequencing input was blood. The receptor was isolated from a man in his sixties in good health. The rearranged chain carries TRBV27 and TRBJ2-7, with 13 bases matching TRBD2. The sequence in DNA is TGTGCCAGCAGTTCTACTAGCGGGGGGGCCTACGAGCAGTACTTC. Its protein product is CASSSTSGGAYEQYF.